This T cell receptor beta chain originates from a study of blood T cell repertoires in COVID-19. Study-wide background: Specimens from acute and convalescent COVID-19 originated in the United States, Italy and Spain. T cells, B-cell-depleted T cells, or PBMCs supplied cDNA or gDNA.

The length of the CDR3 is 18 residues. Deletions cut 5 bases from V and 0 bases from J, with 20 bases between. Germline V gene lookup returns CDR1 LNHDA and CDR2 SQIVND (reference sequence). Original processing methods: Amplification with reference gene primers provided the estimates of nucleated cell counts. Some clones are missing from TCRdb's copy, which holds only in-frame ones; the method was immunoSEQ multiplex PCR. From that table come the V and J calls and clone size; the DNA was used to work out D and trimming. The data show just under 75,000 clones, with approximately 80% seen just once and about 2.5% held by the top ten.

Sequenced material: peripheral blood. The chain has TRBV19 and TRBJ1-3; possible D gene TRBD1, 6 bases. The receptor was isolated from an elderly man with active or convalescent COVID-19. The CDR3 here is CASSSQGSHSLSGNTIYF. The CDR3 DNA is TGTGCCAGTAGTTCGCAGGGGTCTCACTCTCTCTCTGGAAACACCATATATTTT. Based on the CDR3 plus reference TRBV19 and TRBJ1-3, the full variable domain is DGGITQSPKYLFRKEGQNVTLSCEQNLNHDAMYWYRQDPGQGLRLIYYSQIVNDFQKGDIAEGYSVSREKKESFPLTVTSAQKNPTAFYLCASSSQGSHSLSGNTIYFGEGSWLTVV.